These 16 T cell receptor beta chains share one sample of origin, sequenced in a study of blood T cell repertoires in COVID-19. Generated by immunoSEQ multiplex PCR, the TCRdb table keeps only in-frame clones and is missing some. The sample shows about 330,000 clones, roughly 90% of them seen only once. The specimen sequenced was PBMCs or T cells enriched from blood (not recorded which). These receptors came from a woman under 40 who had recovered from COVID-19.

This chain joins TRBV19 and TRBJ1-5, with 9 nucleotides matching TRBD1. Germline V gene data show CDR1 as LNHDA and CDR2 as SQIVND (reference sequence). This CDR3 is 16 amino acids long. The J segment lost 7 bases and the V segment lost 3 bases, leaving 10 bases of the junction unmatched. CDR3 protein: CASSIGGTGLGQPQHF. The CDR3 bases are TGTGCCAGTAGTATCGGGGGGACAGGGTTGGGACAGCCCCAGCATTTT. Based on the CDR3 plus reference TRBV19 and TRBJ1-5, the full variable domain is DGGITQSPKYLFRKEGQNVTLSCEQNLNHDAMYWYRQDPGQGLRLIYYSQIVNDFQKGDIAEGYSVSREKKESFPLTVTSAQKNPTAFYLCASSIGGTGLGQPQHFGDGTRLSIL.

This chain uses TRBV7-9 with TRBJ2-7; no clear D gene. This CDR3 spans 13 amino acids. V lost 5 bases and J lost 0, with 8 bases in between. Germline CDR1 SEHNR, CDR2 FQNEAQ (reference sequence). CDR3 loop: CASSGGSSYEQYF. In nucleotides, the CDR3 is TGTGCCAGCAGCGGTGGTAGCTCCTACGAGCAGTACTTC. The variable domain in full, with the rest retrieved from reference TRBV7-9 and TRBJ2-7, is DTGVSQNPRHKITKRGQNVTFRCDPISEHNRLYWYRQTLGQGPEFLTYFQNEAQLEKSRLLSDRFSAERPKGSFSTLEIQRTEQGDSAMYLCASSGGSSYEQYFGPGTRLTVT.

The CDR3 nucleotides are TGTGCCAGCAGTAGTCCGACAGGGGGGTCCAACTATGGCTACACCTTC. Translation gives CASSSPTGGSNYGYTF. The chain links TRBV28 to TRBJ1-2, with TRBD1 identical over 9 bases. Unmatched junction bases numbered 9, after V lost 5 bases and J lost 2 bases. The germline V gene has CDR1 MDHEN and CDR2 SYDVKM. The CDR3 is 16 amino acids.

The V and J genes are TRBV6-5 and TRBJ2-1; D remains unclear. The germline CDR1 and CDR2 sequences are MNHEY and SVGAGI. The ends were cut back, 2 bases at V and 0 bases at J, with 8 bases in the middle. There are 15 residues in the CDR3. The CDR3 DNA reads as TGTGCCAGCAGTTACACCCTAGACTCCTACAATGAGCAGTTCTTC. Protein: CASSYTLDSYNEQFF.

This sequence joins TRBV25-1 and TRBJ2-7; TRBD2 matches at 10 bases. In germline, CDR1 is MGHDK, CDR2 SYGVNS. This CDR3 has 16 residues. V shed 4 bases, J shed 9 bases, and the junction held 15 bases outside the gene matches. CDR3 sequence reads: CASSAAWLAGERGQYF. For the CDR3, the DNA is TGTGCCAGCAGTGCGGCTTGGCTAGCGGGAGAAAGGGGGCAGTACTTC.

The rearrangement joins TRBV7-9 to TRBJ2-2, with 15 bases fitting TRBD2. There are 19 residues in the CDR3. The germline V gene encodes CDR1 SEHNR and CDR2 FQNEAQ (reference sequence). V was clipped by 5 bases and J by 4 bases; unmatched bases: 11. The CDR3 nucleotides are TGTGCCAGCAGCCCCTCCGCGGGACTAGCGGGAGGAAGCACCGGGGAGCTGTTTTTT. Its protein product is CASSPSAGLAGGSTGELFF. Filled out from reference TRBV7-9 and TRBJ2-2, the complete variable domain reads DTGVSQNPRHKITKRGQNVTFRCDPISEHNRLYWYRQTLGQGPEFLTYFQNEAQLEKSRLLSDRFSAERPKGSFSTLEIQRTEQGDSAMYLCASSPSAGLAGGSTGELFFGEGSRLTVL.

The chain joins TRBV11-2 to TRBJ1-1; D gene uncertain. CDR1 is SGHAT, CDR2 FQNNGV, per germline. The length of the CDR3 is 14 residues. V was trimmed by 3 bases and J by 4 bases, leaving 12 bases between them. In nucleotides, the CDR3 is TGTGCCAGCAGCTTGATTAGTCTAGGCACTGAAGCTTTCTTT. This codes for CASSLISLGTEAFF. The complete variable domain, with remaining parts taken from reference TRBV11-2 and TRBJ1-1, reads EAGVAQSPRYKIIEKRQSVAFWCNPISGHATLYWYQQILGQGPKLLIQFQNNGVVDDSQLPKDRFSAERLKGVDSTLKIQPAKLEDSAVYLCASSLISLGTEAFFGQGTRLTVV.

In DNA, the CDR3 is TGTGCCAGCAGCATCTCCGGGACAGGAGGAAACACCATATATTTT. The encoded protein is CASSISGTGGNTIYF. V is TRBV7-2 and J is TRBJ1-3; 8 nucleotides agree with TRBD1. CDR1 is SGHTA and CDR2 is FQGNSA in the germline V gene. The V and J ends lost 5 bases and 4 bases, in that order; junction bases with no gene match: 7. The length of the CDR3 is 15 residues.

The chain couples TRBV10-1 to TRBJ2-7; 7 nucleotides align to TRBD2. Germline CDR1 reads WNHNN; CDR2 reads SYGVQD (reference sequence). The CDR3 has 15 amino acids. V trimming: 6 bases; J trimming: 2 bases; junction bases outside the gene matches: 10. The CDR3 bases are TGCGCCAGCAGATGTAGGCTAGCGGTCGCCTACGAGCAGTACTTC. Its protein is CASRCRLAVAYEQYF.

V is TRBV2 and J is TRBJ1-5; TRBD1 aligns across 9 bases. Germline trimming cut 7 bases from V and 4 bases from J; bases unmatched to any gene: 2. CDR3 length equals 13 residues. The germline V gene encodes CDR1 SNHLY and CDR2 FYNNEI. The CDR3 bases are TGTGCCAGCAAAGGACAGGGGAATCAGCCCCAGCATTTT. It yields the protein CASKGQGNQPQHF.

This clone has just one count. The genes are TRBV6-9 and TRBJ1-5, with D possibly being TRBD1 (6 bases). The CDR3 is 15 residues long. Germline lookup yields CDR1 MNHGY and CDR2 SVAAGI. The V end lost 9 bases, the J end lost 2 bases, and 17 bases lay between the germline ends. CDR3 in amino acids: CASGQSVGGNQPQHF. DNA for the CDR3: TGTGCCAGTGGACAGTCGGTCGGTGGCAATCAGCCCCAGCATTTT.

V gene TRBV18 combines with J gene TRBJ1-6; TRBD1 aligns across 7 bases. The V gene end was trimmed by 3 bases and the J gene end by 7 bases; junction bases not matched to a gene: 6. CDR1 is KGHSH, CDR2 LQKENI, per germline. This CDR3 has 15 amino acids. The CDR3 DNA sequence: TGTGCCAGCTCACCCTCCAGGGGGGTAAATTCACCCCTCCACTTT. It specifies CASSPSRGVNSPLHF.

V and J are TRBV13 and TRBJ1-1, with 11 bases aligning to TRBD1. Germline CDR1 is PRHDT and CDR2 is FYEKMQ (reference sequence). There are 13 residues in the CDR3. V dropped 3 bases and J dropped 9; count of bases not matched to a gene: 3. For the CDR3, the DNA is TGTGCCAGCAGCTTTGGGACAGGGGGTAAAGCTTTCTTT. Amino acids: CASSFGTGGKAFF.

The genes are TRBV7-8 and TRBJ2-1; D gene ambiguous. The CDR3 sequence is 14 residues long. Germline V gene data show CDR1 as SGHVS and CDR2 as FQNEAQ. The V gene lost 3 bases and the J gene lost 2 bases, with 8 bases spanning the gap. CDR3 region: CASSFRFTYNEQFF. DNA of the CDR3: TGTGCCAGCAGCTTCAGGTTTACCTACAATGAGCAGTTCTTC.

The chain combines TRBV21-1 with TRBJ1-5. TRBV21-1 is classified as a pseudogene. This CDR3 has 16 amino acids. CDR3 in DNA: TGTGCCAGCAGCAAAGTACCCCCCAGCGGCAATCAGCCCCAGCATTTT. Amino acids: CASSKVPPSGNQPQHF.

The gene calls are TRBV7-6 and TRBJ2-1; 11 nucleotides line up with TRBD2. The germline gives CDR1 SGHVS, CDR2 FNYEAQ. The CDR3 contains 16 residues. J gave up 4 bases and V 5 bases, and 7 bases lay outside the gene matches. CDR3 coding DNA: TGTGCCAGCAGCCAGATAGCGGGAGGGGCATACAATGAGCAGTTCTTC. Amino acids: CASSQIAGGAYNEQFF.